The clone carrying this T cell receptor (beta chain) showed up just a few times. The data were taken from a study of blood T cell repertoires in COVID-19. Study background: Whether acute or convalescent, the COVID-19 samples came from the United States, Italy and Spain. T cells, B-cell-depleted T cells, or PBMCs supplied cDNA or gDNA.

Original data processing: Nucleated cell number was recorded as an estimate derived from reference gene primer amplification. TCRdb's copy holds only in-frame clones and misses some; the assay was immunoSEQ multiplex PCR. V and J calls and clone size are copied from that table; D and trimming were computed from the DNA. This sample has approximately 110,000 clones; about four fifths occur once, and the top ten carry about 7.3%. The receptor was derived from a woman in her 40s with acute or convalescent COVID-19. The sequencing input was peripheral blood.

CDR3 residues: CASGQPNTGELFF. The CDR3 DNA sequence: TGTGCCAGCGGACAGCCGAACACCGGGGAGCTGTTTTTT. The chain links TRBV28 to TRBJ2-2; D is possibly TRBD1 (6 bases). The ends were cut back, 8 bases at V and 0 bases at J, with 7 bases in the middle. Germline CDR1 MDHEN, CDR2 SYDVKM. The CDR3 totals 13 residues.